Each of the 25 T cell receptor beta chains below was sequenced from the same sample in a study of cytomegalovirus exposure and HLA in healthy donors. A multiplex PCR was run with 60 Vbeta primers and 13 Jbeta primers. Only in-frame clones appear in the TCRdb table, and some are missing; sequencing was by immunoSEQ multiplex PCR. The sample carries some 90,000 clones, around 85% recorded once. Sequenced: PBMCs. These receptors came from a man aged 25 to 40 in good health and CMV-seronegative.

The J gene is TRBJ2-7, the V gene TRBV7-9, with 9 nucleotides matching TRBD1. CDR3 length: 15 residues. The germline V gene encodes CDR1 SEHNR and CDR2 FQNEAQ (reference sequence). The J segment lost 5 bases and the V segment lost 5 bases, leaving 10 bases of the junction unmatched. CDR3 bases: TGTGCCAGCAGCCTACCACCGACAGGGGGGCACGAGCAGTACTTC. As protein: CASSLPPTGGHEQYF.

V usage is TRBV28 and J usage is TRBJ2-1; 7 bases match TRBD1. This CDR3 comprises 19 residues. Looked up from germline, CDR1 is MDHEN and CDR2 is SYDVKM. Trimming took 2 bases from V and 0 from J; bases not matched to a gene: 13. CDR3 DNA sequence: TGTGCCAGCAGTTTAGAAGGGTGGGGGACAGTGAGCTCCTACAATGAGCAGTTCTTC. Its protein is CASSLEGWGTVSSYNEQFF.

This clone was counted once. The genes are TRBV11-2 and TRBJ1-2; perhaps TRBD1 as D (6 bases). This CDR3 is built from 13 residues. With 5 bases removed from V and 2 bases from J, the gap between germline ends came to 9 bases. Germline V gene sequence: CDR1 SGHAT, CDR2 FQNNGV. The CDR3 sequence is CASSPGDNYGYTF. The CDR3 DNA reads TGTGCCAGCAGCCCAGGGGACAACTATGGCTACACCTTC.

The CDR3 reads CASSLGDRVLSSNTEAFF. Here the CDR3 DNA reads TGTGCCAGCAGCTTAGGAGACAGGGTCTTATCGTCGAACACTGAAGCTTTCTTT. The V call is TRBV11-3, the J call TRBJ1-1; 7 nucleotides agree with TRBD1. The germline V gene encodes CDR1 SGHNT and CDR2 YENEEA. With 1 base clipped from V and 1 base from J, the junction kept 12 bases outside the gene matches. The CDR3 spans 18 residues.

J is TRBJ1-3 and V is TRBV5-4; 8 bases line up with TRBD1. V was pared by 0 bases and J by 3 bases, with 8 bases of the junction left unmatched. The CDR3 length is 17 residues. Germline V gene lookup returns CDR1 SGHNT and CDR2 YYREEE (reference sequence). The CDR3 region has the DNA TGTGCCAGCAGCTTGGGTCCCCAGGGGGCGAGTGGAAACACCATATATTTT. Protein product: CASSLGPQGASGNTIYF.

The sample holds a few counts of this clone. CDR3 bases: TGTGCCAGCAGTGAGGAGGGCTCCTACAATGAGCAGTTCTTC. This codes for CASSEEGSYNEQFF. The V gene is TRBV2, the J gene TRBJ2-1; the D gene is possibly TRBD2 (6 bases). Trimming took 3 bases from V and 0 from J, leaving 6 bases between them. CDR3 length: 14 residues. Germline V gene lookup returns CDR1 SNHLY and CDR2 FYNNEI.

This clone was found a few times. The chain uses TRBV5-4 and TRBJ1-2, with TRBD1 matching 9 bases. Germline V gives CDR1 SGHNT, CDR2 YYREEE (reference sequence). V shed 3 bases and J 6 bases; nucleotides not matched to a gene: 3. The CDR3 is made up of 13 amino acids. This CDR3 is CASSSGTGHGYTF. The CDR3 DNA follows: TGTGCCAGCAGCTCCGGGACAGGGCATGGCTACACCTTC.

This clone came up a few times. The rearrangement links TRBV6-1 to TRBJ1-5; D ambiguous. CDR1 is MNHNS and CDR2 is SASEGT in the germline V gene. The CDR3 contains 14 residues. The V and J ends lost 5 bases and 5 bases respectively, with 13 bases between them. This chain's CDR3 is CASSSSGPDQPQHF. CDR3 sequence (DNA): TGTGCCAGCAGTTCTTCAGGCCCAGATCAGCCCCAGCATTTT.

This clone was seen just once. The CDR3 reads CASSEQGASTEAFF. DNA of the CDR3: TGTGCCAGCAGTGAACAGGGGGCGAGCACTGAAGCTTTCTTT. The chain uses TRBV2 and TRBJ1-1; 8 bases agree with TRBD1. Germline lookup yields CDR1 SNHLY and CDR2 FYNNEI. The junction had 3 bases not matched to a gene; V was cut back by 2 bases and J by 4 bases. The CDR3 extends over 14 amino acids. Full variable domain (missing parts from reference TRBV2 and TRBJ1-1): EPEVTQTPSHQVTQMGQEVILRCVPISNHLYFYWYRQILGQKVEFLVSFYNNEISEKSEIFDDQFSVERPDGSNFTLKIRSTKLEDSAMYFCASSEQGASTEAFFGQGTRLTVV.

This clone is a singleton in its sample. The rearrangement uses TRBV21-1 and TRBJ1-5; the D segment call TRBD1 is taken from the table without a DNA check. TRBV21-1 is classified as a pseudogene. This CDR3 spans 17 amino acids. The CDR3 reads CASSKRRGGHSNQPQHF. The DNA for the CDR3 is TGTGCCAGCAGCAAAAGACGTGGGGGCCACAGCAATCAGCCCCAGCATTTT.

The chain joins TRBV13 to TRBJ1-2; 10 bases fit TRBD1. Germline CDR1 reads PRHDT; CDR2 reads FYEKMQ (reference sequence). V gave up 4 bases and J gave up 5 bases; unmatched junction bases: 4. The CDR3 is 14 residues long. The CDR3 nucleotides read TGTGCCAGCAGCTGGGGGACAGGGGTTTATGGCTACACCTTC. This sequence encodes CASSWGTGVYGYTF.

The rearrangement links TRBV14 to TRBJ2-5; 7 bases are shared with TRBD1. There are 13 residues in the CDR3. The J segment lost 5 bases and the V segment lost 4 bases, leaving 4 bases of the junction unmatched. The V gene's germline CDR1 is SGHDN and CDR2 FVKESK. The CDR3 DNA is TGTGCCAGCAGCCGACAGGGCGGTGAGACCCAGTACTTC. It specifies CASSRQGGETQYF.

This clone has only a few counts. This chain uses TRBV10-1 with TRBJ1-4; the match to TRBD1 covers 9 bases. After removal of 3 bases from V and 5 bases from J, the junction contained 4 bases not matched to a gene. The CDR3 has 15 amino acids. Germline-derived CDR1 and CDR2 are WNHNN and SYGVQD (reference sequence). For the CDR3, the DNA is TGCGCCAGCAGTGATTCGACAGGGGGGAATGAAAAACTGTTTTTT. This encodes CASSDSTGGNEKLFF.

J is TRBJ2-2 and V is TRBV7-6, with 13 bases that match TRBD2. The CDR3 covers 16 residues. J gave up 7 bases and V 8 bases, and 10 bases lay outside the gene matches. CDR1 is SGHVS, CDR2 FNYEAQ, per germline. The DNA for the CDR3 is TGTGCCAGCCGCCCGACTAGCGGGGGGCCGGGCGGGGAGCTGTTTTTT. Its translation: CASRPTSGGPGGELFF.

CDR3 loop: CSVEALRGRDGYTF. In DNA, the CDR3 is TGCAGCGTTGAAGCTCTCAGGGGGCGCGATGGCTACACCTTC. This rearrangement joins TRBV29-1 to TRBJ1-2; 8 bases match TRBD1. Germline lookup yields CDR1 SQVTM and CDR2 ANQGSEA. The CDR3 is 14 amino acids. The trim removed 1 base at V and 6 bases at J, leaving 7 bases unmatched.

V gene TRBV29-1 combines with J gene TRBJ1-5; D might be TRBD1 (6 bases). Trimming stripped 0 bases from V and 13 bases from J, with 13 bases between. The CDR3 spans 12 residues. CDR1 is SQVTM and CDR2 is ANQGSEA in the germline V gene. The CDR3 sequence is CSVEDGGASQHF. The CDR3 coding sequence is TGCAGCGTTGAAGATGGGGGGGCGTCTCAGCATTTT. Combining the CDR3 with reference TRBV29-1 and TRBJ1-5 gives the whole variable domain SAVISQKPSRDICQRGTSLTIQCQVDSQVTMMFWYRQQPGQSLTLIATANQGSEATYESGFVIDKFPISRPNLTFSTLTVSNMSPEDSSIYLCSVEDGGASQHFGDGTRLSIL.

The chain is built from TRBV30 and TRBJ2-5; a weak D match, TRBD2 (5 bases). V was clipped by 4 bases and J by 5 bases, with 20 bases between them. This CDR3 has 15 residues. Germline V gene data show CDR1 as GTSNPN and CDR2 as SVGIG (reference sequence). The CDR3 DNA reads TGTGCCTGGACCCTTGTTCGGGGTTTGGGGGAGACCCAGTACTTC. This gives the protein CAWTLVRGLGETQYF.

The chain carries TRBV7-6 and TRBJ2-2, with D tentatively TRBD1 (5 bases). The CDR3 has 16 residues. V was shortened by 1 base and J by 4 bases, with 13 bases between the two germline ends. Germline-derived CDR1 and CDR2 are SGHVS and FNYEAQ. The CDR3 reads CASSLDLGAVTGELFF. The CDR3 nucleotides read TGTGCCAGCAGCTTAGATCTAGGGGCGGTCACCGGGGAGCTGTTTTTT.

V usage is TRBV12-5 and J usage is TRBJ1-4, with 7 positions matching TRBD1. The CDR3 spans 14 residues. The germline V gene has CDR1 LGHNT and CDR2 FRNRAP. The trim removed 4 bases at V and 8 bases at J, leaving 7 bases unmatched. Written as DNA, the CDR3 is TGTGCTAGTGGTTCGGACAGGAGGGGCGAAAAACTGTTTTTT. It is translated as CASGSDRRGEKLFF.

This clone turned up a few times. The chain has TRBV5-1 and TRBJ1-3; D gene ambiguous. V lost 0 bases and J 0 bases, leaving 13 bases between the germline ends. The CDR3 consists of 17 residues. Germline CDR1 is SGHRS and CDR2 is YFSETQ. The CDR3 loop reads CASSLDPGTHSGNTIYF. Here the CDR3 DNA reads TGCGCCAGCAGCTTGGACCCAGGTACCCACTCTGGAAACACCATATATTTT.

This chain's CDR3 is CASSQVYRQGAYEQFF. Written as DNA, the CDR3 is TGCGCCAGCAGCCAAGTCTATAGACAGGGGGCCTATGAGCAGTTCTTC. This sequence joins TRBV4-3 and TRBJ2-1, with TRBD1 matching 10 bases. J lost 8 bases, V lost 1 base, and 8 bases had no gene match. CDR3 length: 16 amino acids. Germline CDR1 LGHNA, CDR2 YSLEER.

The chain joins TRBV7-9 to TRBJ2-1; 11 bases agree with TRBD1. In germline, CDR1 is SEHNR, CDR2 FQNEAQ (reference sequence). This CDR3 spans 15 amino acids. Trimming at V came to 0 bases and at J to 8 bases, leaving 3 bases not matched to a gene. CDR3 sequence reads: CASSLAVGQGDEQFF. The CDR3 DNA follows: TGTGCCAGCAGCTTAGCGGTGGGACAGGGGGATGAGCAGTTCTTC.

The gene calls are TRBV2 and TRBJ1-6; 11 bases are a match to TRBD1. This CDR3 has 12 residues. Trimming at V came to 8 bases and at J to 13 bases, leaving 4 bases not matched to a gene. Per germline, CDR1 SNHLY and CDR2 FYNNEI. The CDR3 spells CASGGQGAPLHF. For the CDR3, the DNA is TGTGCCAGCGGAGGACAGGGGGCCCCCCTCCACTTT. The full variable domain, completed using reference TRBV2 and TRBJ1-6, is EPEVTQTPSHQVTQMGQEVILRCVPISNHLYFYWYRQILGQKVEFLVSFYNNEISEKSEIFDDQFSVERPDGSNFTLKIRSTKLEDSAMYFCASGGQGAPLHFGNGTRLTVT.

The rearrangement uses TRBV6-1 and TRBJ1-2, with TRBD1 identical over 10 bases. Per the germline V gene, CDR1 is MNHNS and CDR2 is SASEGT. The V and J ends lost 6 bases and 5 bases, in that order; junction bases with no gene match: 9. The length of the CDR3 is 15 residues. The CDR3: CASRTGTGDGYGYTF. The CDR3 nucleotides are TGTGCCAGCAGGACCGGGACAGGGGATGGTTATGGCTACACCTTC.

The gene calls are TRBV28 and TRBJ2-7; the match to TRBD1 covers 8 bases. Looked up from germline, CDR1 is MDHEN and CDR2 is SYDVKM. V lost 4 bases to trimming and J lost 0 bases; unmatched junction nucleotides: 8. The CDR3 has 16 residues. This CDR3 reads CASSSKGQVPSYEQYF. The CDR3, as DNA: TGTGCCAGCAGTTCCAAGGGACAGGTTCCCTCCTACGAGCAGTACTTC.